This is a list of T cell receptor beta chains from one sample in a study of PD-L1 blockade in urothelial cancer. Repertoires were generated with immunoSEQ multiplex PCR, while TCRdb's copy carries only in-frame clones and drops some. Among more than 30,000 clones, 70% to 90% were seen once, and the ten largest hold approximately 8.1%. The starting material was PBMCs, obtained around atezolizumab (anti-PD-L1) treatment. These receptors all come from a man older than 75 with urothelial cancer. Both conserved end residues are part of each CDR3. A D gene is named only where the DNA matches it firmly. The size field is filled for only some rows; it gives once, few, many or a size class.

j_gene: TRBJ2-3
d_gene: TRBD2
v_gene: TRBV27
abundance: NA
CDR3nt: TGTGCCAGCAGTTTATCGATCGCGCTAGCGGGAGTATCAGATACGCAGTATTTT
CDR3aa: CASSLSIALAGVSDTQYF

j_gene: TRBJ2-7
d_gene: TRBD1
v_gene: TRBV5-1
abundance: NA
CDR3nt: TGCGCCAGCAGCCCACTAGGGACAGTCGTCCACGAGCAGTACTTC
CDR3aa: CASSPLGTVVHEQYF

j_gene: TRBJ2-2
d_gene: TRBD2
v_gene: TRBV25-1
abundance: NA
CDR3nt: TGTGCCAGCAGGGCACGGGGGGGCACCGGGGAGCTGTTTTTT
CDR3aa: CASRARGGTGELFF

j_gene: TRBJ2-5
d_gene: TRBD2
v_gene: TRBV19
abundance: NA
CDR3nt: TGTGCCAGTAGCCCGACTAGCGGGAGGGTCAGGGGAGAGACCCAGTACTTC
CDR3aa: CASSPTSGRVRGETQYF

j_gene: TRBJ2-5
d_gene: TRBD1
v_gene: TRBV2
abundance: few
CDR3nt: TGTGCCAGCAGACGACAGGGTGAGAGAGAAGAGACCCAGTACTTC
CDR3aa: CASRRQGEREETQYF

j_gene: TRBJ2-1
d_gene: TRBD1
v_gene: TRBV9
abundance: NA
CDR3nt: TGTGCCAGCAGCGAAAGCCACAGGGGGAAACTACCCTACAATGAGCAGTTCTTC
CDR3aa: CASSESHRGKLPYNEQFF

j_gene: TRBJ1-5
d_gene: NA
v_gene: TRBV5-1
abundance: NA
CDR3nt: TGCGCCAGCAGCTTGGTCGGCGGGGATCAGCCCCAGCATTTT
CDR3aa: CASSLVGGDQPQHF

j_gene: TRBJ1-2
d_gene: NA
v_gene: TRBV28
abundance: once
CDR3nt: TGTGCCAGCAGTTGGTCCCCCGGGGGCTACACCTTC
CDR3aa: CASSWSPGGYTF

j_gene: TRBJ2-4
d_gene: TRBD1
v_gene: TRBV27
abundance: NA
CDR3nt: TGTGCCAGCATTCCGACAGGGGGAGCCAAAAACATTCAGTACTTC
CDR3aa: CASIPTGGAKNIQYF

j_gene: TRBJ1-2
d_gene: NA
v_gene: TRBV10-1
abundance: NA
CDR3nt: TGCGCCAGCAGTGATGGTACGGGGTCATATGGCTACACCTTC
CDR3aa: CASSDGTGSYGYTF

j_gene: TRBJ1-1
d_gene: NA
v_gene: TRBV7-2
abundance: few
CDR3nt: TGTGCCAGCAGCTTAGGGAACAGGGCGAAAACTGAAGCTTTCTTT
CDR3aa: CASSLGNRAKTEAFF

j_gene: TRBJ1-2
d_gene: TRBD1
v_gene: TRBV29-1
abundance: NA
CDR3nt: TGCAGCGTTGCGACACAGGGGGCCTATGGCTACACCTTC
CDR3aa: CSVATQGAYGYTF

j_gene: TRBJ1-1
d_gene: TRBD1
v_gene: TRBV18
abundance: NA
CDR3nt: TGTGCCAGCTCACCGCAGGGGGCGAACACTGAAGCTTTCTTT
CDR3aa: CASSPQGANTEAFF

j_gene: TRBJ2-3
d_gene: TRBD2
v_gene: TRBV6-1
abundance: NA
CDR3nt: TGTGCCAGCAAGCTAGCGGGAACCACAGATACGCAGTATTTT
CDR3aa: CASKLAGTTDTQYF

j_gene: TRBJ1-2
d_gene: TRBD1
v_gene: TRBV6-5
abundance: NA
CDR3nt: TGTGCCAGCAGCTCAAGACAGGGACTAGATGGCTACACCTTC
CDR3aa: CASSSRQGLDGYTF

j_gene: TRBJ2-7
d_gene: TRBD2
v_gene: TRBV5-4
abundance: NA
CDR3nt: TGTGCCAGCAGCCCCACTTCTAGCGGGAATTACGAGCAGTACTTC
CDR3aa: CASSPTSSGNYEQYF

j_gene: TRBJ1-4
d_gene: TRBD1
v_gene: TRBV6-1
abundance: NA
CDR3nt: TGTGCCAGCAGTGACCAGCCTAACAGGGGAGGCGAAAAACTGTTTTTT
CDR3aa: CASSDQPNRGGEKLFF

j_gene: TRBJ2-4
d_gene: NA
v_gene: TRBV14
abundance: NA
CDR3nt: TGTGCCAGCAGCCAAGGCCGGGAAACATCTCAGTACTTC
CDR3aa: CASSQGRETSQYF

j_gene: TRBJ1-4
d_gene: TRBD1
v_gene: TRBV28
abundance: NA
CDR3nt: TGTGCCAGCAGGCCATTACGGGACAGGGGGCCCTCAACTAATGAAAAACTGTTTTTT
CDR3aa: CASRPLRDRGPSTNEKLFF

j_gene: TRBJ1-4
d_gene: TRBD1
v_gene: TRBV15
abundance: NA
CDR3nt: TGTGCCACCAGCCAAGGACAGGGGGCGGTGAATGAAAAACTGTTTTTT
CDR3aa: CATSQGQGAVNEKLFF

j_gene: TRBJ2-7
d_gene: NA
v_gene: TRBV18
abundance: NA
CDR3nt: TGTGCCAGCTCACCAAGCGGATTCTCCTACGAGCAGTACTTC
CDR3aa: CASSPSGFSYEQYF

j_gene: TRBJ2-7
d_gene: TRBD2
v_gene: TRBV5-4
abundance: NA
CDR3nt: TGTGCCAGCAGCTCCGGGACTAGCGGGTACTACGAGCAGTACTTC
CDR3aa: CASSSGTSGYYEQYF

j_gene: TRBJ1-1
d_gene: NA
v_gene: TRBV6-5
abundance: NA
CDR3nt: TGTGCCAGCAGTCAGAACGGGGGACTAACCGAGGCTTTCTTT
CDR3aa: CASSQNGGLTEAFF

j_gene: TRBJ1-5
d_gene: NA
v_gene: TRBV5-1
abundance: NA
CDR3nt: TGCGCCAGCAGCTTGGGCGACAGCCCCAATCAGCCCCAGCATTTT
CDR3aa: CASSLGDSPNQPQHF

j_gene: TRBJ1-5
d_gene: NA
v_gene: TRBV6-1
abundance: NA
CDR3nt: TGTGCCAGCAGTGAACAAGCGGGTCTGCGGCAGCCCCAGCATTTT
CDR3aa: CASSEQAGLRQPQHF

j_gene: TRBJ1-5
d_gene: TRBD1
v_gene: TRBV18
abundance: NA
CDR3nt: TGTGCCAGCTCACGGGGACAGGCCAGCAATCAGCCCCAGCATTTT
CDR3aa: CASSRGQASNQPQHF

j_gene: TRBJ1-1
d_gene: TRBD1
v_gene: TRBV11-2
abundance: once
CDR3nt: TGTGCCAGCAGCTTAGATCGGGACAGTGAAGCTTTCTTT
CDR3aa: CASSLDRDSEAFF

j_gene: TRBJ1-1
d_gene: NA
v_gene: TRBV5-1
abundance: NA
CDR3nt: TGCGCCAGCAGCGATTCGGACAGACAGAACACTGAAGCTTTCTTT
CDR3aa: CASSDSDRQNTEAFF

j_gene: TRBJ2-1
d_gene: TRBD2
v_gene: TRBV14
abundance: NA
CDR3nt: TGTGCCAGCAGCCAGACGTTGGGACTAGGAACCTACAATGAGCAGTTCTTC
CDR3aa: CASSQTLGLGTYNEQFF

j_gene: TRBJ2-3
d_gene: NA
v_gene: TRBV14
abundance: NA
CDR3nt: TGTGCCAGCAGCCAAGACAGGGGAACGCAGTATTTT
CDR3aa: CASSQDRGTQYF

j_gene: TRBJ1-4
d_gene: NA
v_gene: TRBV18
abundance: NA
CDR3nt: TGTGCCAGCTCACTGACAGCAACTAATGAAAAACTGTTTTTT
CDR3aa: CASSLTATNEKLFF

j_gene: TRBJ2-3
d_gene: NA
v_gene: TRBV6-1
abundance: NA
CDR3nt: TGTGCCAGCAGTGAAAACGGTTTCCCCACAGATACGCAGTATTTT
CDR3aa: CASSENGFPTDTQYF

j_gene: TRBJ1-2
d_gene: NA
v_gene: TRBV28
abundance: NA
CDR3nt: TGTGCCAGCAGTTCGACAGGAACATTTGGCTACACCTTC
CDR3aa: CASSSTGTFGYTF

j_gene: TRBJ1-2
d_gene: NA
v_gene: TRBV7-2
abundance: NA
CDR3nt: TGTGCCAGCAGCTTAGGGGGAGGCAAGGGCTACACCTTC
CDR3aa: CASSLGGGKGYTF

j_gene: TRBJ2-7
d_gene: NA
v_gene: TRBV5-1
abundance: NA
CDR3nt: TGCGCCAGCAGCTTGGAGGCAGGGGCGAGCTCCTACGAGCAGTACTTC
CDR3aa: CASSLEAGASSYEQYF

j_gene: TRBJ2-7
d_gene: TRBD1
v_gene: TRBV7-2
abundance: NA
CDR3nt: TGTGCCAGCAGTTCGCAACAGGGGGCGCGTTACGAGCAGTACTTC
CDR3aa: CASSSQQGARYEQYF

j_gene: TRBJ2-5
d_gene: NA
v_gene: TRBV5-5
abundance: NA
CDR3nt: TGTGCCAGCAGCTTGGAAGCAGGGAAGACCCAGTACTTC
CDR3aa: CASSLEAGKTQYF

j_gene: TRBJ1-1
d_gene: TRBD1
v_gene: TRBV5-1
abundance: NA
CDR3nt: TGCGCCAGCAGCTTGGCCGCCAGGGGGTATTCTGAAGCTTTCTTT
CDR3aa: CASSLAARGYSEAFF

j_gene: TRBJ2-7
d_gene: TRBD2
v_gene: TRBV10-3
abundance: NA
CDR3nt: TGTGCCACCCGGACTAGCGGGAGCCAGGAGCAGTACTTC
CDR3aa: CATRTSGSQEQYF

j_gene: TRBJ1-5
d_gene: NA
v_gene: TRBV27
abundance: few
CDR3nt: TGTGCCAGCAGCTCAGGAACCACTTACAATCAGCCCCAGCATTTT
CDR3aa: CASSSGTTYNQPQHF

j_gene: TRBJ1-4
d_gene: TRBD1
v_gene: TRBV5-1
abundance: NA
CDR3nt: TGCGCCAGCAGCTTGCTGGGGACAGGGTCTGAAAAACTGTTTTTT
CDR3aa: CASSLLGTGSEKLFF

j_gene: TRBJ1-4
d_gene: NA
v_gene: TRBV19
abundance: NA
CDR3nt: TGTGCCACCCGGGACTTGTCGAATGAAAAACTGTTTTTT
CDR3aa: CATRDLSNEKLFF

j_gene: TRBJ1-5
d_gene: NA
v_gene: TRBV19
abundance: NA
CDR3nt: TGTGCCAGTAATCCGGAGGTGGGTTTTGGTCAGCCCCAGCATTTT
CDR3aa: CASNPEVGFGQPQHF

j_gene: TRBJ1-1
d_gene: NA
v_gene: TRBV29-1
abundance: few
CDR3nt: TGCAGCGTTGTAGGACAGACGTACACTGAAGCTTTCTTT
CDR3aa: CSVVGQTYTEAFF

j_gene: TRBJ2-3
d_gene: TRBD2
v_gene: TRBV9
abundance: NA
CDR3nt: TGTGCCAGCAGCGTAGGGACAGCGGGAGTGGCAGATACGCAGTATTTT
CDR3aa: CASSVGTAGVADTQYF

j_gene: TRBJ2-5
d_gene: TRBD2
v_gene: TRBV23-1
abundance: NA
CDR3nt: TGCGCCAGCAGTCAATCACCTACTAGCGGGAGGGCCAAACACAGCCAAGAGACCCAGTACTTC
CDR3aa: CASSQSPTSGRAKHSQETQYF

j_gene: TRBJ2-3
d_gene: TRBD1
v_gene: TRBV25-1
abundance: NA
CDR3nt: TGTGCCAGCAGTGAATATTTTGGAACGGGACAGGGCACAGATACGCAGTATTTT
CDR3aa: CASSEYFGTGQGTDTQYF